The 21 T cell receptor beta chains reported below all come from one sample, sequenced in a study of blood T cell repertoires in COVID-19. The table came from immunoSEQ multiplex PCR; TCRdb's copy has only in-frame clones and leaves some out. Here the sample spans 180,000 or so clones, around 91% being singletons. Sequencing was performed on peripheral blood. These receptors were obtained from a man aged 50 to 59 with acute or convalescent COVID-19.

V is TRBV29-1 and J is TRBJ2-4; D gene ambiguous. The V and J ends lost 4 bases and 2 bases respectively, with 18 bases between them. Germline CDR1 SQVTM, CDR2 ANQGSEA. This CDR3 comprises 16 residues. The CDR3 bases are TGCAGCGTTGCTGCTTCCCGGGTCTTTTCCAAAAACATTCAGTACTTC. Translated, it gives CSVAASRVFSKNIQYF.

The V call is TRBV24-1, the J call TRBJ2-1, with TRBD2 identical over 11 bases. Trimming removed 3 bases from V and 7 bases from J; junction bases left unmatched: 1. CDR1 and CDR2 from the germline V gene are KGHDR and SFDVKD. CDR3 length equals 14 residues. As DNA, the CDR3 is TGTGCCACCAGTGATGCTAGCGGGAGGAATGAGCAGTTCTTC. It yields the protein CATSDASGRNEQFF.

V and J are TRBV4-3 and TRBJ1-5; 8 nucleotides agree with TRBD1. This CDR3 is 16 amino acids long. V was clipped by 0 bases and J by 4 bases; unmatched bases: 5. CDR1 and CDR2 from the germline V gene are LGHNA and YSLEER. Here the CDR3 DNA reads TGCGCCAGCAGCCAAGAGGTCGGACAGGGTAATCAGCCCCAGCATTTT. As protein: CASSQEVGQGNQPQHF.

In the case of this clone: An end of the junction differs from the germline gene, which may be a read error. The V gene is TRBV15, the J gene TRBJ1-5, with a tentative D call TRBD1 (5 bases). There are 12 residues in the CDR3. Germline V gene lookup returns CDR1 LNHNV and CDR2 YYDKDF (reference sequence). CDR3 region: CATSYSGQKITF. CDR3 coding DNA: TGTGCCACCAGCTATTCCGGACAAAAAATTACTTTT.

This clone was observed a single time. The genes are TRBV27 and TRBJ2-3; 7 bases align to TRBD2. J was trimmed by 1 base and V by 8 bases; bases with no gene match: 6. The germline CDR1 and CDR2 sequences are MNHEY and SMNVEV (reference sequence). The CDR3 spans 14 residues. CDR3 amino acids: CASRPGGGTDTQYF. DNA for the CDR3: TGTGCCAGCCGTCCGGGGGGTGGCACAGATACGCAGTATTTT.

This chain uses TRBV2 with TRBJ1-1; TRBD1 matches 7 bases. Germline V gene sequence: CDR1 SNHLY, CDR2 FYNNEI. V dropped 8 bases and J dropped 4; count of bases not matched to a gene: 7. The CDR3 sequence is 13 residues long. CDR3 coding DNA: TGTGCCAGCGAGACAGGGATGGGCACTGAAGCTTTCTTT. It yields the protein CASETGMGTEAFF.

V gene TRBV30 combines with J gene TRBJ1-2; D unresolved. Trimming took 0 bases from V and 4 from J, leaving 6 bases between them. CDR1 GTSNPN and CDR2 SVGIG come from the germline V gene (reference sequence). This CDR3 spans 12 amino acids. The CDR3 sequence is CAWSVTLYGYTF. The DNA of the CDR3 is TGTGCCTGGAGTGTGACTCTCTATGGCTACACCTTC. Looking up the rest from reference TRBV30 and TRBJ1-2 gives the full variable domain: SQTIHQWPATLVQPVGSPLSLECTVEGTSNPNLYWYRQAAGRGLQLLFYSVGIGQISSEVPQNLSASRPQDRQFILSSKKLLLSDSGFYLCAWSVTLYGYTFGSGTRLTVV.

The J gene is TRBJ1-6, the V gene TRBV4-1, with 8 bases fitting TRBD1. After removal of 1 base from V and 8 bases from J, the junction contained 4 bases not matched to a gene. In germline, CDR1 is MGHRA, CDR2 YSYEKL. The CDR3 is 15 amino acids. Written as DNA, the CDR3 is TGCGCCAGCAGCCAAGGACAGGGGAGGGATTCACCCCTCCACTTT. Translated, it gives CASSQGQGRDSPLHF.

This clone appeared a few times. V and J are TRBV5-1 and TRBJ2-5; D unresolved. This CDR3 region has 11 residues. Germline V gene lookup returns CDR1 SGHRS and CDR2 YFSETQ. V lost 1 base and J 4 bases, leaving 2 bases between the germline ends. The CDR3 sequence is CASSLRETQYF. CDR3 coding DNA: TGCGCCAGCAGCTTGCGAGAGACCCAGTACTTC.

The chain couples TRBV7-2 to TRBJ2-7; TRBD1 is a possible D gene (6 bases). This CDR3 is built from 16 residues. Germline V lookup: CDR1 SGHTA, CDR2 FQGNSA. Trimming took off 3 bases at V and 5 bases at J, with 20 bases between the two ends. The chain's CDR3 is CASSLYYREGVDEQYF. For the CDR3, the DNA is TGTGCCAGCAGCTTGTATTATCGTGAGGGGGTGGACGAGCAGTACTTC. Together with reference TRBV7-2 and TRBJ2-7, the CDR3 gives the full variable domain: GAGVSQSPSNKVTEKGKDVELRCDPISGHTALYWYRQSLGQGLEFLIYFQGNSAPDKSGLPSDRFSAERTGGSVSTLTIQRTQQEDSAVYLCASSLYYREGVDEQYFGPGTRLTVT.

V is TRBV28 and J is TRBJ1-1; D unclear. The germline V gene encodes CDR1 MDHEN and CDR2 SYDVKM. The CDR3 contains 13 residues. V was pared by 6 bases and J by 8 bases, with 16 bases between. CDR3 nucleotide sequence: TGTGCCAGCAGAGGTCCTAACGGGAGGGAAGCTTTCTTT. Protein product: CASRGPNGREAFF.

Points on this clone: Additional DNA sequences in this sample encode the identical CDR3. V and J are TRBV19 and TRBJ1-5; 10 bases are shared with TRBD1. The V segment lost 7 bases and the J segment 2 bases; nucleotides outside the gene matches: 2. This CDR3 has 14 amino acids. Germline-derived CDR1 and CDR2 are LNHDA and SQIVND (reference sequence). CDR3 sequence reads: CASTGTGGNQPQHF. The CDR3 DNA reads TGTGCCAGTACCGGGACAGGGGGCAATCAGCCCCAGCATTTT.

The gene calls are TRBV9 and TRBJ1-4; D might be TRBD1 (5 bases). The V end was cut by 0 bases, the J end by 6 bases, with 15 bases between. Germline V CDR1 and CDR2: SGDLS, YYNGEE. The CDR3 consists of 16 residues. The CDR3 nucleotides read TGTGCCAGCAGCGTAGGATCGGGGGTGAGGGATGAAAAACTGTTTTTT. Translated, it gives CASSVGSGVRDEKLFF.

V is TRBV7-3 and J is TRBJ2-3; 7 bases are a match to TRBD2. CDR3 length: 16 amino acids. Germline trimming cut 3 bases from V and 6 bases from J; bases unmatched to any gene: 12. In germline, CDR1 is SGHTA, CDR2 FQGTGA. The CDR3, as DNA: TGTGCCAGCAGCTTGGGTGCGGGACTAAATTCCGATACGCAGTATTTT. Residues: CASSLGAGLNSDTQYF.

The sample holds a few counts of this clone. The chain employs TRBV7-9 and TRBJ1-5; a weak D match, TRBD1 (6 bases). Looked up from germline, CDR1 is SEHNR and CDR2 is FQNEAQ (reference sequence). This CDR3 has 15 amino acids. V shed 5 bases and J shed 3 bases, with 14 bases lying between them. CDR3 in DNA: TGTGCCAGCAGCCCCACAGGGCCACCCAATCAGCCCCAGCATTTT. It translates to CASSPTGPPNQPQHF.

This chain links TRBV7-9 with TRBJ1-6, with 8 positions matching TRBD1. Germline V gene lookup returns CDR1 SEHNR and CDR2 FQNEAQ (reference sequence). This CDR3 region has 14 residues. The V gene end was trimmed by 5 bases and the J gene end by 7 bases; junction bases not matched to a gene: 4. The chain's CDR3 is CASSPRQGNSPLHF. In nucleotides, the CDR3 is TGTGCCAGCAGCCCTCGACAGGGGAATTCACCCCTCCACTTT.

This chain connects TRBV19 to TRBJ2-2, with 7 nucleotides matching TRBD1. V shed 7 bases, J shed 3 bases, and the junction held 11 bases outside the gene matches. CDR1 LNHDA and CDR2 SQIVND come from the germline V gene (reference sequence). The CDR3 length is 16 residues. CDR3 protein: CASTIHRGPYTGELFF. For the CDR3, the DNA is TGTGCCAGTACCATACACAGGGGACCTTACACCGGGGAGCTGTTTTTT.

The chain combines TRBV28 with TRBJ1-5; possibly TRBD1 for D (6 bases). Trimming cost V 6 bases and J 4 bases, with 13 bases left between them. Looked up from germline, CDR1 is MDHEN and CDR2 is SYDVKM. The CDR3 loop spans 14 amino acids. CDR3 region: CASRGGTPNQPQHF. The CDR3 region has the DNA TGTGCCAGCAGGGGAGGGACACCGAATCAGCCCCAGCATTTT.

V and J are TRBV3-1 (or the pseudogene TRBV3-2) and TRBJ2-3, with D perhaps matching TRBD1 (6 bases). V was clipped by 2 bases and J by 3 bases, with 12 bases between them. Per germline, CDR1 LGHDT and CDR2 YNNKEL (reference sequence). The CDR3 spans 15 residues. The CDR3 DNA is TGTGCCAGCAGCCAATTCGCAGGGGCAACAGATACGCAGTATTTT. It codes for CASSQFAGATDTQYF.

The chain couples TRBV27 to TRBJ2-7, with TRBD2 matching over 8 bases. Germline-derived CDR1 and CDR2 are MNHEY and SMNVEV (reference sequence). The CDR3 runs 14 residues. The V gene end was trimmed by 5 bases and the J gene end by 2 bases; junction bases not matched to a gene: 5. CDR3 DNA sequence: TGTGCCAGCAGTAGTAGCGGGACGACCTACGAGCAGTACTTC. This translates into CASSSSGTTYEQYF.

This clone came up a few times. The CDR3 is CASSQDGGGSQPQHF. The CDR3 DNA reads TGTGCCAGCAGCCAAGACGGGGGAGGGAGTCAGCCCCAGCATTTT. The chain recombines TRBV4-2 with TRBJ1-5, with TRBD1 as a possible D gene (5 bases). The germline V and J ends were trimmed by 0 bases and 6 bases, with 12 bases remaining between them. Germline assignment: CDR1 LGHNA and CDR2 YNFKEQ. The length of the CDR3 is 15 residues.